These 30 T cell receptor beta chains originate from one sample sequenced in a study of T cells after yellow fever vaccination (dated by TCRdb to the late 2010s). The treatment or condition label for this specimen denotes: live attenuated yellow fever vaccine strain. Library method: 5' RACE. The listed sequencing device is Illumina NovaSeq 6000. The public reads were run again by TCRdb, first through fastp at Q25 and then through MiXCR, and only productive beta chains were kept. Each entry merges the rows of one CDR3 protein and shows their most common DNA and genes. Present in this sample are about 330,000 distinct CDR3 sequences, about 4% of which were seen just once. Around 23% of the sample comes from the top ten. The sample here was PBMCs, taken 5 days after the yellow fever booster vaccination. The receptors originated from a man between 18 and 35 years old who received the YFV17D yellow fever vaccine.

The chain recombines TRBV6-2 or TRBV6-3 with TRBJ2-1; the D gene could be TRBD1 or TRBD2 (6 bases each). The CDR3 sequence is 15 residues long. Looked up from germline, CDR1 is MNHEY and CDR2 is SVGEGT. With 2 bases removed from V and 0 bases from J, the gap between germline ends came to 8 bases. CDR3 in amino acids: CASSYGGHSYNEQFF. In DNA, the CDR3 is TGTGCCAGCAGTTACGGGGGGCACTCCTACAATGAGCAGTTCTTC.

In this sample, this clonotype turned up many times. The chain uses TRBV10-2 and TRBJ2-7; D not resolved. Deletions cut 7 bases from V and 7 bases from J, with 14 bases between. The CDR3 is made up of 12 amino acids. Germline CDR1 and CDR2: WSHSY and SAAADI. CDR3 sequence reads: CASMPTALEQYF. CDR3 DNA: TGCGCCAGCATGCCGACCGCTTTGGAGCAGTACTTC.

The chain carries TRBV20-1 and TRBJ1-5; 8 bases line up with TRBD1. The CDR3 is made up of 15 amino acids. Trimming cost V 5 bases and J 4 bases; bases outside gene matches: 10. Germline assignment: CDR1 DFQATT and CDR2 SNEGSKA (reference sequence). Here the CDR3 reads CSADTAGQGNQPQHF. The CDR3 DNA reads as TGCAGTGCTGATACCGCCGGACAGGGTAATCAGCCCCAGCATTTT.

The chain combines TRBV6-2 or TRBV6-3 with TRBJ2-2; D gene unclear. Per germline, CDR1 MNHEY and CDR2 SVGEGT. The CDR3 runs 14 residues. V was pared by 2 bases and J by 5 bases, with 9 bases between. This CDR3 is CASSYPTQTGELFF. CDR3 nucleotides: TGTGCCAGCAGTTACCCGACCCAGACCGGGGAGCTGTTTTTT.

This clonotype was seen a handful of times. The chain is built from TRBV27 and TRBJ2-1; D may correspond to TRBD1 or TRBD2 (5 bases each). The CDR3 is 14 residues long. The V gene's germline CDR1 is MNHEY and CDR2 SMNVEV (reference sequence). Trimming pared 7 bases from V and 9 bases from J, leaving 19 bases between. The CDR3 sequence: CASIGLLRGGEQFF. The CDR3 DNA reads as TGTGCCAGCATAGGACTTCTCCGTGGGGGTGAGCAGTTCTTC.

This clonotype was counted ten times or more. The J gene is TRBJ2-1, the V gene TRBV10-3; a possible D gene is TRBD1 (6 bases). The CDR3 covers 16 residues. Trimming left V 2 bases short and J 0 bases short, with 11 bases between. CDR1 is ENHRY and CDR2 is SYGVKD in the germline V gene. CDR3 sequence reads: CAISEGQTSSYNEQFF. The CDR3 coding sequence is TGTGCCATCAGTGAGGGACAGACAAGCTCCTACAATGAGCAGTTCTTC.

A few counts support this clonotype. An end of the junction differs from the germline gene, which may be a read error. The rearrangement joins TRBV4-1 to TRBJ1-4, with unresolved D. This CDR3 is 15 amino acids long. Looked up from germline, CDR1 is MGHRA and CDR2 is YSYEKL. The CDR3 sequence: CASNQHPTSNEKLFF. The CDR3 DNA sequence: TGCGCCAGCAACCAACACCCTACTTCTAATGAAAAACTGTTTTTT.

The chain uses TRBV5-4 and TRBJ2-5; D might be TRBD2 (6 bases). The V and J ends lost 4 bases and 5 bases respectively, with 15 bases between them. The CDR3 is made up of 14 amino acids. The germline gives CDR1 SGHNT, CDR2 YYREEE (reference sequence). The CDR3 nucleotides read TGTGCCAGCAGCCGCCGCGGGGAGGCGGAGACCCAGTACTTC. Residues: CASSRRGEAETQYF.

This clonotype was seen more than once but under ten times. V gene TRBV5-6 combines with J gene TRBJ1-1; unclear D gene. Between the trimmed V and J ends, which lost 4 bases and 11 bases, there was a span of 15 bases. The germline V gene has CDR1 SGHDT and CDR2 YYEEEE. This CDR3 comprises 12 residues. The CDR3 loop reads CASSDISRAAFF. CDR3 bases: TGTGCCAGCAGCGACATCTCGCGAGCGGCTTTCTTT. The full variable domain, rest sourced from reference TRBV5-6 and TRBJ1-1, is DAGVTQSPTHLIKTRGQQVTLRCSPKSGHDTVSWYQQALGQGPQFIFQYYEEEERQRGNFPDRFSGHQFPNYSSELNVNALLLGDSALYLCASSDISRAAFFGQGTRLTVV.

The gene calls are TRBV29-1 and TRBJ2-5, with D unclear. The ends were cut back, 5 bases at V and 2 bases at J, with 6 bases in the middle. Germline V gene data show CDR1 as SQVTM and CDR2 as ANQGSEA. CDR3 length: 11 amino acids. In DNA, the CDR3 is TGCAGCGTTTATTTTCAAGAGACCCAGTACTTC. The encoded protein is CSVYFQETQYF.

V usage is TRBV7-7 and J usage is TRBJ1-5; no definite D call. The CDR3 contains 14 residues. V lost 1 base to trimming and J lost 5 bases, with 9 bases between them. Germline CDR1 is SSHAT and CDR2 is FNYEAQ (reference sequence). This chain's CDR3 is CASSLESLDQPQHF. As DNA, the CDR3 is TGTGCCAGCAGCTTAGAATCCCTCGATCAGCCCCAGCATTTT.

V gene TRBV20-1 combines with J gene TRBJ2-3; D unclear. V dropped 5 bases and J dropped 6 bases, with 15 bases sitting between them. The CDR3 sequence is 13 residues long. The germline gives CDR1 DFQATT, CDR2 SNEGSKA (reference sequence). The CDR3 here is CSAHPGRFDTQYF. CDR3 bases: TGCAGTGCTCACCCGGGCCGGTTTGATACGCAGTATTTT.

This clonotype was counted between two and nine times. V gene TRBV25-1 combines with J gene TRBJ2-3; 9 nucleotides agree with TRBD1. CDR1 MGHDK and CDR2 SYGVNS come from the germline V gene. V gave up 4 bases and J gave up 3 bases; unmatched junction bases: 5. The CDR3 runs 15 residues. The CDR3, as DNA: TGTGCCAGCAGTGTTATGGGACAGGGTACAGATACGCAGTATTTT. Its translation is CASSVMGQGTDTQYF. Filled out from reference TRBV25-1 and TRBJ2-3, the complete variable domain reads EADIYQTPRYLVIGTGKKITLECSQTMGHDKMYWYQQDPGMELHLIHYSYGVNSTEKGDLSSESTVSRIRTEHFPLTLESARPSHTSQYLCASSVMGQGTDTQYFGPGTRLTVL.

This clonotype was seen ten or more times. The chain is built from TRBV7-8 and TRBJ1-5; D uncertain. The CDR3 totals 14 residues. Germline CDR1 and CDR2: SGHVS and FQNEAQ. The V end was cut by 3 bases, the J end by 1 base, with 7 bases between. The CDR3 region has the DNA TGTGCCAGCAGCTTCGGGCTGAGCAATCAGCCCCAGCATTTT. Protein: CASSFGLSNQPQHF.

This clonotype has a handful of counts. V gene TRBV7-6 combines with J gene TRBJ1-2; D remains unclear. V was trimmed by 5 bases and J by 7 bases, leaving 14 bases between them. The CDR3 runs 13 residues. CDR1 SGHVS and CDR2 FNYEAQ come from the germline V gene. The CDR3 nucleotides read TGTGCCAGCAGCCAAGCGACCCTAAGTGGCTACACCTTC. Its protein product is CASSQATLSGYTF.

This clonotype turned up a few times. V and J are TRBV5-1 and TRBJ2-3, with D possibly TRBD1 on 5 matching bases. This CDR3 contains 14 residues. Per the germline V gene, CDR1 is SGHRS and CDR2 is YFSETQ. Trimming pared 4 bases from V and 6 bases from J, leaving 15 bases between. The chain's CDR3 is CASSDPGISDTQYF. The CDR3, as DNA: TGCGCCAGCAGCGATCCAGGGATTTCGGATACGCAGTATTTT.

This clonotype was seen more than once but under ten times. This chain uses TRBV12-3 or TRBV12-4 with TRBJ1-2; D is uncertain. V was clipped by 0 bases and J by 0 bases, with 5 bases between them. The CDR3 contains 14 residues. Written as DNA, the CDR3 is TGTGCCAGCAGTTTAGCAGAGACTAACTATGGCTACACCTTC. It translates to CASSLAETNYGYTF.

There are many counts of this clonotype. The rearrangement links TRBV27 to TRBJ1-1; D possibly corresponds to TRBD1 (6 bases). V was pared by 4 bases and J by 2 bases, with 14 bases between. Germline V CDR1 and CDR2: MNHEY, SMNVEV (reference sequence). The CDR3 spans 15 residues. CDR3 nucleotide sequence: TGTGCCAGCAGTTCGGGACAACCCAGTAACACTGAAGCTTTCTTT. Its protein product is CASSSGQPSNTEAFF.

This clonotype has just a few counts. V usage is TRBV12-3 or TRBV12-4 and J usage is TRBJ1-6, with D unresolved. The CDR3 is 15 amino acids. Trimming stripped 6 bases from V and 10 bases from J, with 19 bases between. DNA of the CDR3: TGTGCCAGCAGCACAATCTCAGGTAGCGGCTCACCCCTCCACTTT. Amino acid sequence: CASSTISGSGSPLHF.

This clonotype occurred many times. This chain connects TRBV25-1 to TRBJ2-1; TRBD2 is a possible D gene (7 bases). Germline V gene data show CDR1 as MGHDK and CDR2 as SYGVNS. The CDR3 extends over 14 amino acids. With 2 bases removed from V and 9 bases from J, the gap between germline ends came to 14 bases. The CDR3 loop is CASSENGGAIEQFF. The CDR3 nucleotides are TGTGCCAGCAGTGAAAATGGGGGGGCCATTGAGCAGTTCTTC.

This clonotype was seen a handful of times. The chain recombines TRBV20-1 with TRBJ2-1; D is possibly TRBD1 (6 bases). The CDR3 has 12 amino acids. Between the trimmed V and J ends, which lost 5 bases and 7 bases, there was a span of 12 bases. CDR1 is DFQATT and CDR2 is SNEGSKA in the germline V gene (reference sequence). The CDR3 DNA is TGCAGTGCTTCGGGACAATTAAATGAGCAGTTCTTC. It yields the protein CSASGQLNEQFF.

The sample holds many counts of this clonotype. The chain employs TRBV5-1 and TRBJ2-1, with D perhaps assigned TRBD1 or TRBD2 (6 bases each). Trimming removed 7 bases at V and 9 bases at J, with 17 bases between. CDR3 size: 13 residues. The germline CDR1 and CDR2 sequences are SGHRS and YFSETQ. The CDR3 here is CASSLEGGSEQFF. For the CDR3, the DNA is TGCGCCAGCTCTCTGGAGGGGGGTTCTGAGCAGTTCTTC.

The CDR3 protein is CASSLRQGYEQYV. For the CDR3, the DNA is TGTGCCAGCAGTCTCCGACAGGGCTACGAGCAGTACGTC. The rearrangement uses TRBV27 and TRBJ2-7; 7 bases fit TRBD1. The V and J ends lost 5 bases and 3 bases, in that order; junction bases with no gene match: 4. Germline loops: CDR1 MNHEY, CDR2 SMNVEV (reference sequence). The length of the CDR3 is 13 residues.

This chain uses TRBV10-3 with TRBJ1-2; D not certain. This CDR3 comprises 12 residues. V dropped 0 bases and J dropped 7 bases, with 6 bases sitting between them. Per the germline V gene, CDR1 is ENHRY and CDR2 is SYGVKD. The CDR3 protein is CAISESSSGYTF. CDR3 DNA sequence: TGTGCCATCAGTGAGTCGAGTAGTGGCTACACCTTC.

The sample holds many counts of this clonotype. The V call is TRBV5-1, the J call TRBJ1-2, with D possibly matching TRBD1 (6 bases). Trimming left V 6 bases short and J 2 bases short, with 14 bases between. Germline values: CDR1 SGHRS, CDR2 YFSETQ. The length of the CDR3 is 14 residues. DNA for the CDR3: TGCGCCAGCACCCGCGGCCAGGGGAACTATGGCTACACCTTC. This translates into CASTRGQGNYGYTF.

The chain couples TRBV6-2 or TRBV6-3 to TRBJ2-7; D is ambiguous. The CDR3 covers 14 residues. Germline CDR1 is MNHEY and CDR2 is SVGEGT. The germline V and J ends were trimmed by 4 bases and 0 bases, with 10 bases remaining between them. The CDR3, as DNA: TGTGCCAGCAGTTCCTACAGACACTCCTACGAGCAGTACTTC. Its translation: CASSSYRHSYEQYF.

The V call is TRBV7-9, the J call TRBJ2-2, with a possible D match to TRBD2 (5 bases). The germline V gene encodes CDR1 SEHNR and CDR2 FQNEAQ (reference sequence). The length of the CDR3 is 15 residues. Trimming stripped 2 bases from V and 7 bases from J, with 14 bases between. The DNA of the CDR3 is TGTGCCAGCAGCTTATCAGCTAGCCCCTTCGGGGAGCTGTTTTTT. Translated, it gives CASSLSASPFGELFF.

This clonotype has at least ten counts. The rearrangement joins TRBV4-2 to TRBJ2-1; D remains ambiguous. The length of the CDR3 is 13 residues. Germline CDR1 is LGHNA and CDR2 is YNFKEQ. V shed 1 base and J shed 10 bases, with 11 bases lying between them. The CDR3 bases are TGTGCCAGCAGCCAAGGAACACTTGGAGAGCAGTTCTTC. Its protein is CASSQGTLGEQFF.

CDR3 sequence reads: CASSSQRVAERTSYEQYF. CDR3 DNA: TGTGCCAGCAGCTCCCAGCGAGTGGCCGAACGCACTTCCTACGAGCAGTACTTC. The chain employs TRBV7-8 and TRBJ2-7; no clear D. Germline lookup yields CDR1 SGHVS and CDR2 FQNEAQ. CDR3 length equals 18 residues. V was trimmed by 4 bases and J by 1 base, leaving 23 bases between them.

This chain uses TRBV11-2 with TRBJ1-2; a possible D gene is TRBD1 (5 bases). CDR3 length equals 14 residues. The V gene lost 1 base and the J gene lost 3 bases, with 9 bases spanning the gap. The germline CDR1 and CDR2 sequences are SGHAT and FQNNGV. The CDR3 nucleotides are TGTGCCAGCAGCTTAGTTGGGGGTTACTATGGCTACACCTTC. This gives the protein CASSLVGGYYGYTF.